This paragraph reports one TCR beta chain. Its antigen is unidentified. The V gene's germline CDR1 is SGHTA and CDR2 FQGTGA. Trimming cost V 4 bases and J 3 bases; bases outside gene matches: 4. CDR3 length: 15 amino acids. TCRdb re-analysed the reads in MiXCR, keeping a single row per CDR3 protein. This table holds 120,000 to 150,000 distinct CDR3 sequences, roughly 6% found once. The sample is drawn from a study of T cell repertoires in cytomegalovirus infection. Study context: Public TCR beta signature analysis indicated the presence of both CMV infection and matching HLA type. Study observations and caveats: Within the response measured ex vivo, HLA-C-restricted CMV-specific TCR beta clonotypes were dominant. Cumulative frequency of public TCR beta families picked out carriers of CMV plus the relevant HLA.

Sequencing used PBMCs. The clonotype originates from a human donor in good health (CMV status not recorded). Some clones in this sample may be carry-over from other donors' samples. J is TRBJ2-2 and V is TRBV7-3; 8 nucleotides match TRBD1. The CDR3 region is CASSSDRVDTGELFF. The CDR3 DNA reads TGTGCCAGCAGCTCGGACAGGGTTGACACCGGGGAGCTGTTTTTT. Based on the CDR3 plus reference TRBV7-3 and TRBJ2-2, the full variable domain is GAGVSQTPSNKVTEKGKYVELRCDPISGHTALYWYRQSLGQGPEFLIYFQGTGAADDSGLPNDRFFAVRPEGSVSTLKIQRTERGDSAVYLCASSSDRVDTGELFFGEGSRLTVL.